These 20 T cell receptor beta chains were sequenced from one sample in a study of blood T cell repertoires in COVID-19. Sequenced by immunoSEQ multiplex PCR; TCRdb stores in-frame clones only, minus some. The table has approximately 350,000 clones, around nine tenths seen once. Sequencing used peripheral blood. Source of these receptors: a woman in her sixties with COVID-19, enrolled during active disease.

V and J are TRBV5-4 and TRBJ1-4; unclear D gene. The V and J ends lost 1 base and 2 bases respectively, with 12 bases between them. The CDR3 totals 16 residues. Per germline, CDR1 SGHNT and CDR2 YYREEE (reference sequence). The CDR3 here is CASSLMRDSTNEKLFF. DNA of the CDR3: TGTGCCAGCAGCTTGATGCGTGATTCCACTAATGAAAAACTGTTTTTT.

The V call is TRBV23-1, the J call TRBJ1-5; 8 bases align to TRBD1. TRBV23-1 is recorded as an ORF, its role being uncertain. Trimming cost V 0 bases and J 6 bases; bases outside gene matches: 7. The CDR3 runs 16 residues. The DNA for the CDR3 is TGCGCCAGCAGTCAATCTGCCCAGGGGGCTAGTCAGCCCCAGCATTTT. Translation: CASSQSAQGASQPQHF.

The chain is built from TRBV19 and TRBJ1-1, with a weak D call TRBD1 (6 bases). The germline CDR1 and CDR2 sequences are LNHDA and SQIVND (reference sequence). The CDR3 sequence is 16 residues long. Trimming removed 3 bases at V and 0 bases at J, with 14 bases between. This chain's CDR3 is CASSMGPDRMNTEAFF. CDR3 sequence (DNA): TGTGCCAGTAGTATGGGCCCTGACAGGATGAACACTGAAGCTTTCTTT. Variable domain in full (rest from reference TRBV19 and TRBJ1-1): DGGITQSPKYLFRKEGQNVTLSCEQNLNHDAMYWYRQDPGQGLRLIYYSQIVNDFQKGDIAEGYSVSREKKESFPLTVTSAQKNPTAFYLCASSMGPDRMNTEAFFGQGTRLTVV.

The chain combines TRBV7-6 with TRBJ2-6, with D possibly matching TRBD2 (6 bases). The length of the CDR3 is 18 residues. V lost 2 bases and J lost 1, with 15 bases in between. Germline CDR1 and CDR2: SGHVS and FNYEAQ. The CDR3 coding sequence is TGTGCCAGCAGCTTATGGCTTTATGGACTATCTGGGGCCAACGTCCTGACTTTC. Its translation is CASSLWLYGLSGANVLTF.

Concerning this clone itself: This sample includes further DNA sequences coding for the same CDR3. The gene calls are TRBV7-9 and TRBJ2-7; tentatively, D is TRBD1 (5 bases). The germline CDR1 and CDR2 sequences are SEHNR and FQNEAQ (reference sequence). V lost 3 bases to trimming and J lost 3 bases, with 6 bases between them. The CDR3 totals 12 residues. CDR3 protein: CASSFQGYEQYF. CDR3 DNA sequence: TGTGCCAGCAGCTTCCAGGGCTACGAGCAGTACTTC.

The rearrangement joins TRBV12-3 or TRBV12-4 to TRBJ2-2; 7 bases are a match to TRBD1. The CDR3 covers 13 residues. Trimming took 7 bases from V and 6 from J; bases not matched to a gene: 5. Here the CDR3 reads CASNTQGAGELFF. CDR3 nucleotides: TGTGCCAGCAATACTCAGGGGGCCGGGGAGCTGTTTTTT.

This chain links TRBV5-1 with TRBJ2-7, with D perhaps TRBD1 (5 bases). Germline CDR1 reads SGHRS; CDR2 reads YFSETQ. With 2 bases removed from V and 2 bases from J, the gap between germline ends came to 11 bases. The CDR3 covers 14 residues. The CDR3 sequence: CASSFEGVPYEQYF. DNA for the CDR3: TGCGCCAGCAGCTTCGAAGGGGTCCCCTACGAGCAGTACTTC.

This clone came up a few times. This chain uses TRBV9 with TRBJ2-5; D unresolved. V lost 3 bases, J lost 5 bases, and 11 bases lay in between. Germline V gene sequence: CDR1 SGDLS, CDR2 YYNGEE. This CDR3 is built from 13 residues. CDR3 amino acids: CASSAISSETQYF. CDR3 nucleotides: TGTGCCAGCAGCGCTATTAGTAGCGAGACCCAGTACTTC.

The chain is built from TRBV12-3 or TRBV12-4 and TRBJ1-1, with D hard to call. Trimming stripped 5 bases from V and 13 bases from J, with 17 bases between. The CDR3 has 12 residues. Here the CDR3 DNA reads TGTGCCAGCAGTCTCCCCGGTCCCGGAGTTTTCTTT. Residues: CASSLPGPGVFF.

The genes are TRBV30 and TRBJ2-7; 11 bases are shared with TRBD2. Germline V gene sequence: CDR1 GTSNPN, CDR2 SVGIG (reference sequence). The CDR3 loop spans 18 amino acids. Unmatched junction bases numbered 16, after V lost 3 bases and J lost 3 bases. The CDR3 is CAWSGTSGTSSLYYEQYF. The CDR3 bases are TGTGCCTGGAGCGGGACTAGCGGAACAAGTTCTCTTTACTACGAGCAGTACTTC.

The rearrangement links TRBV7-9 to TRBJ2-1; D is perhaps TRBD2 (5 bases). Germline loops: CDR1 SEHNR, CDR2 FQNEAQ (reference sequence). The CDR3 runs to 17 residues. V dropped 0 bases and J dropped 7 bases, with 19 bases sitting between them. The CDR3 nucleotides are TGTGCCAGCAGCTTAGCGCTTAGGACTCTCCGTTTGAATGAGCAGTTCTTC. Protein: CASSLALRTLRLNEQFF. Variable domain in full (rest from reference TRBV7-9 and TRBJ2-1): DTGVSQNPRHKITKRGQNVTFRCDPISEHNRLYWYRQTLGQGPEFLTYFQNEAQLEKSRLLSDRFSAERPKGSFSTLEIQRTEQGDSAMYLCASSLALRTLRLNEQFFGPGTRLTVL.

A word on this clone: This CDR3 is also generated by other DNA sequences in the sample. The rearrangement links TRBV27 to TRBJ2-1; no clear D gene. V lost 7 bases and J lost 2, with 3 bases in between. This CDR3 comprises 11 residues. Germline values: CDR1 MNHEY, CDR2 SMNVEV (reference sequence). In nucleotides, the CDR3 is TGTGCCAGCACCGCCTACAATGAGCAGTTCTTC. It translates to CASTAYNEQFF.

The chain employs TRBV18 and TRBJ1-3; D remains ambiguous. This CDR3 is 17 amino acids long. The V end lost 1 base, the J end lost 1 base, and 14 bases lay between the germline ends. The germline V gene encodes CDR1 KGHSH and CDR2 LQKENI. DNA of the CDR3: TGTGCCAGCTCACCACTGTCCGACCGACTTTCTGGAAACACCATATATTTT. Translation gives CASSPLSDRLSGNTIYF.

The chain couples TRBV7-6 to TRBJ2-2; a possible D gene is TRBD1 (6 bases). CDR3 length: 15 amino acids. The V gene lost 5 bases and the J gene lost 4 bases, with 14 bases spanning the gap. The germline V gene has CDR1 SGHVS and CDR2 FNYEAQ. CDR3 amino acids: CASSVTGLATGELFF. The CDR3 DNA is TGTGCCAGCAGCGTCACAGGGTTGGCCACCGGGGAGCTGTTTTTT.

The V gene is TRBV12-5, the J gene TRBJ1-4; maybe TRBD1 (6 bases). Germline V CDR1 and CDR2: LGHNT, FRNRAP. The CDR3 is 14 amino acids. The ends were cut back, 5 bases at V and 5 bases at J, with 12 bases in the middle. This CDR3 reads CASGVGGANEKLFF. The CDR3 coding sequence is TGTGCTAGTGGTGTCGGGGGGGCCAATGAAAAACTGTTTTTT.

V is TRBV6-5 and J is TRBJ2-7, with 10 bases matching TRBD1. This CDR3 spans 16 amino acids. Germline V lookup: CDR1 MNHEY, CDR2 SVGAGI. V dropped 0 bases and J dropped 3; count of bases not matched to a gene: 5. CDR3 nucleotides: TGTGCCAGCAGTTACTCGGGGGACAGGGGTTTCTACGAGCAGTACTTC. This gives the protein CASSYSGDRGFYEQYF.

This chain links TRBV10-3 with TRBJ1-2; D remains ambiguous. Per germline, CDR1 ENHRY and CDR2 SYGVKD. V gave up 0 bases and J gave up 8 bases, with 19 bases separating them. The CDR3 is 16 residues long. CDR3 protein: CAISESLGETIQGYTF. The DNA of the CDR3 is TGTGCCATCAGTGAGTCGTTGGGAGAGACCATCCAGGGCTACACCTTC.

This sequence joins TRBV11-3 and TRBJ2-1, with 7 bases that match TRBD1. The CDR3 consists of 14 residues. The trim removed 5 bases at V and 8 bases at J, leaving 9 bases unmatched. CDR1 and CDR2 from the germline V gene are SGHNT and YENEEA. In DNA form, the CDR3 reads TGTGCCAGCAGCATAGGACAGGCTTTTCATGAGCAGTTCTTC. Amino acid sequence: CASSIGQAFHEQFF.

Comment on this clone: This same CDR3 is encoded by further DNA sequences in the sample. This chain uses TRBV9 with TRBJ2-7; 7 bases line up with TRBD2. The J segment lost 2 bases and the V segment lost 0 bases, leaving 2 bases of the junction unmatched. CDR3 size: 14 residues. Germline CDR1 is SGDLS and CDR2 is YYNGEE. In DNA form, the CDR3 reads TGTGCCAGCAGCGTAGCGGGGGGACCCTACGAGCAGTACTTC. Translation gives CASSVAGGPYEQYF.

The table lists this clone with a few counts. The rearrangement uses TRBV5-1 and TRBJ2-1; tentatively, D is TRBD1 (6 bases). V shed 1 base and J shed 10 bases, with 12 bases lying between them. Per the germline V gene, CDR1 is SGHRS and CDR2 is YFSETQ. The CDR3 covers 13 residues. CDR3 DNA: TGCGCCAGCAGCTTGAGTCAGGGGTTCGAGCAGTTCTTC. It codes for CASSLSQGFEQFF.